This is a list of T cell receptor beta chains from one sample in a study of shared clonotypes between healthy human individuals. Data came from immunoSEQ multiplex PCR; TCRdb stores just in-frame clones and leaves some out. The sample has some 1,900,000 clones; about 94% are singletons. Sequencing used naive CD8+ T cells sorted from blood. These receptor sequences come from a man in his late teens or twenties in good health. Each CDR3 is given with its conserved first and last residue. D genes are given only for firm matches. For some rows the clone size is stated as once, few or many, or as a class when expanded; others skip it.

j_call	v_call	d_call	cdr3_length	clone_size	cdr3_nt	cdr3_aa
TRBJ1-4	TRBV4-3	-	14	-	TGCGCCAGCAGCCCCCGGGACAATAATGAAAAACTGTTTTTT	CASSPRDNNEKLFF
TRBJ1-6	TRBV5-5	-	15	-	TGTGCCAGCAGCTTTAGCCGAGACGGGAATTCACCCCTCCACTTT	CASSFSRDGNSPLHF
TRBJ2-1	TRBV11-2	-	14	-	TGTGCCAGCAGCCTTACAGTCACCTACAATGAGCAGTTCTTC	CASSLTVTYNEQFF
TRBJ2-7	TRBV5-1	-	15	-	TGCGCCAGCAGCCCTCGGGGCAGCTCAACCTACGAGCAGTACTTC	CASSPRGSSTYEQYF
TRBJ1-5	TRBV7-8	-	14	-	TGTGCCAGCAGCTTAGTGGAGGTGGGATGGCCCCAGCATTTT	CASSLVEVGWPQHF
TRBJ2-7	TRBV5-4	-	14	-	TGTGCCAGCAGCTCCCGAGGGCTAGGGTACGAGCAGTACTTC	CASSSRGLGYEQYF
TRBJ2-6	TRBV11-2	TRBD1	17	-	TGTGCCAGCAGCTCGTCCCGGGACAGGGCTGGGGCCAACGTCCTGACTTTC	CASSSSRDRAGANVLTF
TRBJ1-2	TRBV9	-	14	-	TGTGCCAGCAGCGTAGTTGGGGGCGCGGATGGCTACACCTTC	CASSVVGGADGYTF
TRBJ1-1	TRBV9	-	13	few	TGTGCCAGCAGCGTTCAGGATGACCCTGAAGCTTTCTTT	CASSVQDDPEAFF
TRBJ1-5	TRBV6-1	-	15	-	TGTGCCAGCAGTGAAATTGGGGGTGGCAATCAGCCCCAGCATTTT	CASSEIGGGNQPQHF
TRBJ1-6	TRBV10-2	-	13	-	TGCGCCAGCAGTGAGAACATCAATTCACCCCTCCACTTT	CASSENINSPLHF
TRBJ2-7	TRBV7-9	-	14	-	TGTGCCAGCAGCCTACGGGAGCTCCCCTACGAGCAGTACTTC	CASSLRELPYEQYF
TRBJ2-3	TRBV7-9	-	17	-	TGTGCCAGCAGCTTAGATGAGCGAGTACCTAGCACAGATACGCAGTATTTT	CASSLDERVPSTDTQYF
TRBJ2-1	TRBV10-3	TRBD2	14	few	TGTGCCATCAGTGCCGGGACTAGCGTCGATGAGCAGTTCTTC	CAISAGTSVDEQFF
TRBJ2-7	TRBV27	TRBD1	14	-	TGTGCCAGCAGCCCTAGACAGGGCTCCTACGAGCAGTACTTC	CASSPRQGSYEQYF
TRBJ1-2	TRBV7-9	-	14	-	TGTGCCAGCAGCTCAACAGGGTTAAACTATGGCTACACCTTC	CASSSTGLNYGYTF
TRBJ1-6	TRBV5-1	-	14	once	TGCGCCAGCAGCTTCGGGAATGGCAATTCACCCCTCCACTTT	CASSFGNGNSPLHF
TRBJ1-4	TRBV6-5	-	14	-	TGTGCCAGCAGTTACGGGGGGCGCGATGAAAAACTGTTTTTT	CASSYGGRDEKLFF
TRBJ2-1	TRBV5-6	-	17	once	TGTGCCAGCAGCCAGCGCCTTTGGGAGGAATTTTACAATGAGCAGTTCTTC	CASSQRLWEEFYNEQFF
TRBJ2-3	TRBV5-1	-	15	-	TGCGCCAGCAGCTTTACTCGGGAGCTCACAGATACGCAGTATTTT	CASSFTRELTDTQYF
TRBJ2-1	TRBV7-6	-	14	-	TGTGCCAGCAGCCCTAGTGGGGGGGCAAATGAGCAGTTCTTC	CASSPSGGANEQFF
TRBJ2-1	TRBV6-5	TRBD2	14	-	TGTGCCAGCAGTCCGGGGGGACCCCACAATGAGCAGTTCTTC	CASSPGGPHNEQFF
TRBJ1-5	TRBV19	-	15	-	TGTGCCAGTAGTATAGACAGGGATGACAATCAGCCCCAGCATTTT	CASSIDRDDNQPQHF